Only one count was recorded for the clone carrying this T cell receptor (beta chain). This entry belongs to a study of blood T cell repertoires in COVID-19. Turning to the study itself: Spain, Italy and the United States supplied samples that represented acute and convalescent COVID-19.

The protocol was immunoSEQ multiplex PCR, while the TCRdb copy is restricted to in-frame clones and leaves out a portion. The table records about 210,000 clones, roughly 82% of them present only once. The CDR3 extends over 16 amino acids. With 4 bases clipped from V and 2 bases from J, the junction kept 10 bases outside the gene matches. Germline V gene lookup returns CDR1 SGHNT and CDR2 YENEEA. This chain connects TRBV11-3 to TRBJ1-2; 7 bases fit TRBD1. The material sequenced was peripheral blood. This TCR was recovered from a man aged 40-50 years who had recovered from COVID-19. The CDR3 region is CASSSPPGQRNYGYTF. CDR3 bases: TGTGCCAGCAGCTCGCCTCCGGGACAGCGGAACTATGGCTACACCTTC.